This TCR beta chain originates from a study of blood T cell repertoires in COVID-19. Study summary: Researchers got acute and convalescent COVID-19 samples from the United States, Italy and Spain. The analysed material was cDNA or gDNA that came from T cells, B-cell-depleted T cells, or PBMCs.

Germline V gives CDR1 SGHRS, CDR2 YFSETQ. V shed 3 bases and J shed 2 bases, with 10 bases lying between them. CDR3 size: 14 residues. Generated by immunoSEQ multiplex PCR, the TCRdb table keeps only in-frame clones and is missing some. The sample consists of approximately 210,000 clones, roughly 80% of them appearing once. The sequence was collected from a woman between 70 and 85 years old with active or convalescent COVID-19. Sequenced material: peripheral blood. The V gene is TRBV5-1, the J gene TRBJ2-3; a possible D gene is TRBD2 (6 bases). The DNA of the CDR3 is TGCGCCAGCAGCTCGGCGGGGTCCACAGATACGCAGTATTTT. Its translation is CASSSAGSTDTQYF.